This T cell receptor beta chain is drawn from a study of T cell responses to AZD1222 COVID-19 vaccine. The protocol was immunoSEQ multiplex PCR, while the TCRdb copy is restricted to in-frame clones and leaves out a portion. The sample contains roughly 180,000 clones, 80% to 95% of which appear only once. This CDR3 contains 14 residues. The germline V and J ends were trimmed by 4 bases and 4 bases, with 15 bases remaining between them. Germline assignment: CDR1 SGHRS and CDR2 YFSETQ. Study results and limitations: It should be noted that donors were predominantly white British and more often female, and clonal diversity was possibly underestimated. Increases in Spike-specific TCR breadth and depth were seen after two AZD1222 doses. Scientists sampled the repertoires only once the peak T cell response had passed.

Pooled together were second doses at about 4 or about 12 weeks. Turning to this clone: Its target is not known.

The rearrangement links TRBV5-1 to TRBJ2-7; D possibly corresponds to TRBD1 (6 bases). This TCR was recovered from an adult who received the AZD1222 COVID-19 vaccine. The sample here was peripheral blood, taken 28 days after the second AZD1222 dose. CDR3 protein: CASSTGPGAYEQYF. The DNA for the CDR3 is TGCGCCAGCAGCACCGGACCAGGGGCGTACGAGCAGTACTTC.